This entry describes one TCR beta chain. Its specific antigen is unknown. No base qualities exist here, and no much larger clone lies one base off it. The CDR3, from cysteine to phenylalanine, totals 13 residues. The kept DNA is CDR3 alone, 39 bases in frame from the first base. For CDR1 and CDR2, the germline V gene lists MNHEY and SVGEGT. Deletion took 4 bases off V and 3 bases off J, with a span of 9 bases between the germline ends. These data are taken from a study of T cell responses to AZD1222 COVID-19 vaccine (dated by TCRdb to the early 2020s). Study-level background: A total of 233 trial participants underwent TCR sequencing, of whom some 210 received two doses of AZD1222 and about 25 received two doses of the MenACWY control vaccine. Trial participants were enrolled by age into 18-55, 56-69 and 70-plus year subgroups, with roughly 150, 30 and 60 TCR-sequenced participants respectively. General conclusions and limits of the study: After two AZD1222 doses, spike-specific TCR breadth and depth were significantly higher than at day 0 and than in MenACWY recipients. In the small 56-69-year group, the increase in depth fell short of significance, most likely because of low power. No day 14 peak-response samples were available, so repertoires were characterized only after the peak T cell response. Nearly half of unique spike-specific TCRs reportedly recognized epitopes outside regions mutated in the B.1.351 and B.1.1.7 variants. Conclusions about previously exposed vaccinees are limited, since just 6 or 7 AZD1222 recipients were seropositive for SARS-CoV-2 at baseline. Participants were mostly white British, with more females than males. The authors suggested clonal diversity may have been underestimated. The whole spike protein was spanned by vaccine-associated CD4 TCRs, and dominant responses were seen in regions 160-218 and 743-854.

Interpreted using the paper, the time point label stands for: about 28 days (+/-7) after the second vaccine dose. AZD1222 recipients given second doses at about 4 weeks or at about 12 weeks were pooled, since spike-specific TCR depth and breadth were not found to differ between the two schedules. The vaccinee samples were drawn from two UK trials, COV001 and COV002, one of which was a single-blind randomized controlled phase 2/3 trial testing AZD1222 (ChAdOx1 nCoV-19) in healthy adults. Trial participant PBMC samples were collected at day 0 and day 28 after the second dose for TCRbeta chain sequencing. The CDR3 regions of human TCRbeta chains were subjected to immunosequencing. The study's own analysis went as follows. TCRs in the repertoires were matched against a reference library of SARS-CoV-2-specific TCRs that had been generated with the MIRA antigen-specificity platform. Breadth was defined as the fraction of unique TCRs that were SARS-CoV-2-associated, and depth was defined as the fraction of total T cells that were SARS-CoV-2-associated. Each spike-specific TCR was assigned to its reactive spike region and to a CD4 or CD8 class using the MIRA data. Log10-transformed breadth and depth values were compared by one-way ANOVA with Sidak's multiple comparisons tests. TCRdb carries this immuneACCESS record with in-frame sequences only. Its versions omit some clonotypes, under half of them owing to an unresolved V gene in the studies checked, with the rest unexplained. The D gene and trimming were derived from the DNA, and the V and J assignments and clone size from that table. This sample comprises over 150,000 clones, around 90% of them detected only once. 0.85% to 1.2% of the sample lies in the top ten.

This specimen consisted of peripheral blood, obtained 28 days after the second AZD1222 dose. The receptor was isolated from an adult who received the AZD1222 COVID-19 vaccine. This chain is built from TRBV6-2 or TRBV6-3 and TRBJ1-2; perhaps TRBD1 is the D gene, with 5 bases matching. The nucleotide sequence reads as follows: TGTGCCAGCAGTTGGGACGGATACTATGGCTACACCTTC. Its translation is CASSWDGYYGYTF.